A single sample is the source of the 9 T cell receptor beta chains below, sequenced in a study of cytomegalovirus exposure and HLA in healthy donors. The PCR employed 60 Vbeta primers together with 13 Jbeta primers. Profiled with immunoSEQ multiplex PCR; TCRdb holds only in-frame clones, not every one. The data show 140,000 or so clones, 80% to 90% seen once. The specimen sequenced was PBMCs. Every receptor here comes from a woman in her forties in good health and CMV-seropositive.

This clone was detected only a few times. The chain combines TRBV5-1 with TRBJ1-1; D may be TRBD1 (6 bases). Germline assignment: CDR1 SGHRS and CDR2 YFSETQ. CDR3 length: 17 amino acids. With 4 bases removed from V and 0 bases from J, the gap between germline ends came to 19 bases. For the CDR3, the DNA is TGCGCCAGCAGCAGCGGAAGGGGCAGGGACATGAACACTGAAGCTTTCTTT. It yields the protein CASSSGRGRDMNTEAFF.

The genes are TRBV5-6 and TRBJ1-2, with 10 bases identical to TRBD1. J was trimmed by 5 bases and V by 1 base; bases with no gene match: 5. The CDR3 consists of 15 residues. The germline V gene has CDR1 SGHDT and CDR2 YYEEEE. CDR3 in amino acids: CASSLRGDRGYGYTF. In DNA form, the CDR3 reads TGTGCCAGCAGCTTGAGAGGGGACAGGGGATATGGCTACACCTTC.

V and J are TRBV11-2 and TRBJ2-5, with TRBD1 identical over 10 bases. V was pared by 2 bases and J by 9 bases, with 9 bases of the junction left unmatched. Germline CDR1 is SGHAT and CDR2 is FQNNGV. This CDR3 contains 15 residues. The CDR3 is CASSLSLGQGVAQYF. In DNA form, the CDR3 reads TGTGCCAGCAGCTTATCCCTCGGACAGGGGGTGGCCCAGTACTTC.

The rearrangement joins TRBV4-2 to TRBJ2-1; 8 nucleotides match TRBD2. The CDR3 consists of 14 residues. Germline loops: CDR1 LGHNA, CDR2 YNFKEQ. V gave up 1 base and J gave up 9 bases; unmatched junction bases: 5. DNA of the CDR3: TGTGCCAGCAGCCAAGTTAGCGGGATTATTGAGCAGTTCTTC. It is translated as CASSQVSGIIEQFF.

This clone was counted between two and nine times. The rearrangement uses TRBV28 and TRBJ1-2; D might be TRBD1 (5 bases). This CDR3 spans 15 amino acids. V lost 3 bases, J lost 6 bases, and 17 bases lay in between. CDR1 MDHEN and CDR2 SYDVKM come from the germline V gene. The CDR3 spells CASSFPLGRAHGYTF. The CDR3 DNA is TGTGCCAGCAGTTTTCCACTCGGCAGGGCCCATGGCTACACCTTC.

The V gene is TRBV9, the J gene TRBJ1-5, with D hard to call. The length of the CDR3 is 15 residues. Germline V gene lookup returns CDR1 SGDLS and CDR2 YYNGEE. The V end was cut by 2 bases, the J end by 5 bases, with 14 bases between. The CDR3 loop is CASSVSGRTDQPQHF. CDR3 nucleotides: TGTGCCAGCAGCGTCAGCGGGAGAACGGATCAGCCCCAGCATTTT.

The CDR3 protein is CASSRQQTTIGYTF. The CDR3 DNA is TGTGCCAGTAGCCGCCAGCAGACTACTATTGGCTACACCTTC. The rearrangement uses TRBV19 and TRBJ1-2; D gene unclear. With 6 bases removed from V and 7 bases from J, the gap between germline ends came to 18 bases. The CDR3 is made up of 14 amino acids. CDR1 is LNHDA, CDR2 SQIVND, per germline (reference sequence).

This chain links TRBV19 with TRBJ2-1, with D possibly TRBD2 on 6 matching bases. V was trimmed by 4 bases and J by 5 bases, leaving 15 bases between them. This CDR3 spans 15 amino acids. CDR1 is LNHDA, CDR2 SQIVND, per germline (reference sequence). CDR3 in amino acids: CASSRWGLPNNEQFF. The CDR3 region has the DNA TGTGCCAGTAGTAGATGGGGACTTCCGAACAATGAGCAGTTCTTC. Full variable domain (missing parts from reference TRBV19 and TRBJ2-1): DGGITQSPKYLFRKEGQNVTLSCEQNLNHDAMYWYRQDPGQGLRLIYYSQIVNDFQKGDIAEGYSVSREKKESFPLTVTSAQKNPTAFYLCASSRWGLPNNEQFFGPGTRLTVL.

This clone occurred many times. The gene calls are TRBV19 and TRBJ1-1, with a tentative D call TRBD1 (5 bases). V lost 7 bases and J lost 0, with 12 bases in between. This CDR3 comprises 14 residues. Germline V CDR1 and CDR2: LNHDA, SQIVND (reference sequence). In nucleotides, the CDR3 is TGTGCCAGTACTACGGGGGGGGTGAACACTGAAGCTTTCTTT. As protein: CASTTGGVNTEAFF.